Below, 21 T cell receptor beta chains from the same sample are listed, as sequenced in a study. The sorted Tregs were CD4+CD25+CD127-/low cells. A single record per CDR3 protein comes from TCRdb applying MiXCR to the 5' RACE reads. The data show around 10,000 distinct CDR3 sequences, under 35% seen once. The sequencing input was Tregs sorted from a lymph node. The source of these receptors is a female donor with breast cancer.

By share of the sample, this clonotype is medium-sized. The chain couples TRBV30 to TRBJ1-6; D call uncertain. V dropped 3 bases and J dropped 13 bases, with 13 bases sitting between them. This CDR3 region has 12 residues. The germline V gene has CDR1 GTSNPN and CDR2 SVGIG (reference sequence). This CDR3 reads CAWSPGLTPLHF. DNA of the CDR3: TGTGCCTGGAGCCCCGGGCTGACGCCCCTCCACTTT.

The chain employs TRBV6-1 and TRBJ2-7, with D perhaps being TRBD1 or TRBD2 (5 bases each). Germline V gene sequence: CDR1 MNHNS, CDR2 SASEGT. V dropped 5 bases and J dropped 2 bases, with 10 bases sitting between them. The CDR3 loop spans 13 amino acids. CDR3 nucleotides: TGTGCCAGCAGTATAGGGACGACCTACGAGCAGTACTTC. This gives the protein CASSIGTTYEQYF.

This clonotype was detected ten times or more. The chain carries TRBV30 and TRBJ1-1, with 7 bases lining up with TRBD1. This CDR3 region has 14 residues. The germline gives CDR1 GTSNPN, CDR2 SVGIG (reference sequence). The V and J ends lost 0 bases and 1 base, in that order; junction bases with no gene match: 2. CDR3 nucleotide sequence: TGTGCCTGGAGTGTAACAGGGGCGAACACTGAAGCTTTCTTT. As protein: CAWSVTGANTEAFF. The entire variable domain, with the rest obtained from reference TRBV30 and TRBJ1-1, is as follows: SQTIHQWPATLVQPVGSPLSLECTVEGTSNPNLYWYRQAAGRGLQLLFYSVGIGQISSEVPQNLSASRPQDRQFILSSKKLLLSDSGFYLCAWSVTGANTEAFFGQGTRLTVV.

This clonotype was found a few times. A much larger clonotype is one base distant, so this may be a read error. The chain couples TRBV12-3 or TRBV12-4 to TRBJ1-6, with a weak D call TRBD1 (5 bases). V was clipped by 7 bases and J by 12 bases, with 19 bases between them. This CDR3 contains 14 residues. Here the CDR3 DNA reads TGTGCCAGCACCCGGGGCCTGGGGCGGATACCCCTCCACTTT. Translated, it gives CASTRGLGRIPLHF.

This clonotype was counted at least ten times. Compared with germline, one end of the junction differs, possibly owing to a read error. The chain has TRBV20-1 and TRBJ2-7; D unresolved. CDR1 DFQATT and CDR2 SNEGSKA come from the germline V gene (reference sequence). The CDR3 spans 15 residues. CDR3 protein: CSARDPGVSFYEQYF. The CDR3 coding sequence is TGCAGTGCCAGAGATCCGGGTGTCTCCTTCTACGAGCAGTACTTC.

A note on this clonotype: The conserved phenylalanine or tryptophan normally closing the CDR3 is absent here, so this likely arose from a read error. The rearrangement uses TRBV3-1 and TRBJ1-5; D might be TRBD1 (6 bases). This CDR3 has 13 amino acids. Germline assignment: CDR1 LGHDT and CDR2 YNNKEL (reference sequence). Trimming removed 5 bases at V and 6 bases at J, with 11 bases between. As DNA, the CDR3 is TGTGCCAGCAGCATCTCAGGGGCTCAGCCCCAGCATTTA. Amino acid sequence: CASSISGAQPQHL.

This clonotype qualifies as medium-sized (0.01 to 0.1%). This rearrangement joins TRBV27 to TRBJ2-1; 7 bases are shared with TRBD1. Looked up from germline, CDR1 is MNHEY and CDR2 is SMNVEV (reference sequence). The ends lost 4 bases at V and 0 bases at J; junction bases unmatched: 6. This CDR3 comprises 16 residues. The CDR3 region has the DNA TGTGCCAGCAGTTCGCGACAGGGACCCTCCTACAATGAGCAGTTCTTC. Amino acids: CASSSRQGPSYNEQFF.

This clonotype is termed medium-sized. The chain uses TRBV29-1 and TRBJ2-7; the D gene is possibly TRBD1 (5 bases). The CDR3 has 14 amino acids. Germline V gene lookup returns CDR1 SQVTM and CDR2 ANQGSEA. Trimming took 7 bases from V and 0 from J, leaving 16 bases between them. CDR3 nucleotide sequence: TGCAGCGCCGTTGGAGACAGAGGCTCCTACGAGCAGTACTTC. Translating it yields CSAVGDRGSYEQYF.

Judged by abundance, this clonotype is medium-sized. The rearrangement joins TRBV6-5 to TRBJ1-1, with 7 nucleotides matching TRBD1. Germline lookup yields CDR1 MNHEY and CDR2 SVGAGI. V trimming: 2 bases; J trimming: 5 bases; junction bases outside the gene matches: 5. This CDR3 contains 14 residues. The CDR3 region is CASSYRDSGTEAFF. The CDR3 DNA reads TGTGCCAGCAGTTACAGGGACAGTGGGACTGAAGCTTTCTTT.

In its sample, this clonotype ranks as medium-sized. Compared with germline, one end of the junction differs, possibly owing to a read error. This rearrangement joins TRBV12-3 or TRBV12-4 to TRBJ1-1; unclear D gene. The CDR3 is made up of 11 amino acids. The CDR3 protein is CASSFHREGFF. Here the CDR3 DNA reads TGTGCCAGCAGTTTTCATAGGGAAGGTTTCTTT.

Ten or more counts support this clonotype. CDR3 in amino acids: CSATTTSGSADTQYF. CDR3 nucleotides: TGCAGTGCTACCACGACTAGCGGGAGCGCAGATACGCAGTATTTT. The chain has TRBV20-1 and TRBJ2-3, with TRBD2 identical over 12 bases. The junction had 6 bases not matched to a gene; V was cut back by 4 bases and J by 4 bases. From germline, CDR1 is DFQATT and CDR2 SNEGSKA (reference sequence). The CDR3 totals 15 residues.

V and J are TRBV6-6 and TRBJ2-1, with 9 bases that match TRBD2. The CDR3 is made up of 17 amino acids. Unmatched junction bases numbered 5, after V lost 2 bases and J lost 0 bases. Germline V gene data show CDR1 as MNHNY and CDR2 as SVGAGI (reference sequence). The CDR3 sequence is CASSYGSGSYSYNEQFF. In DNA form, the CDR3 reads TGTGCCAGCAGTTACGGTAGCGGGAGTTACTCCTACAATGAGCAGTTCTTC.

This clonotype was found many times. V gene TRBV7-9 combines with J gene TRBJ1-1; the D gene is possibly TRBD1 (5 bases). Germline values: CDR1 SEHNR, CDR2 FQNEAQ (reference sequence). Deletions cut 2 bases from V and 4 bases from J, with 8 bases between. This CDR3 spans 13 amino acids. This CDR3 reads CASSLFGGTEAFF. The CDR3 coding sequence is TGTGCCAGCAGCTTATTTGGGGGCACTGAAGCTTTCTTT.

This clonotype showed up many times. The chain joins TRBV7-9 to TRBJ2-1; possibly TRBD1 for D (6 bases). The CDR3 has 14 amino acids. V lost 6 bases, J lost 6 bases, and 15 bases lay in between. Germline V gives CDR1 SEHNR, CDR2 FQNEAQ (reference sequence). Here the CDR3 DNA reads TGTGCCAGCAGTCTTCAACAGGGCATCAATGAGCAGTTCTTC. As protein: CASSLQQGINEQFF.

The CDR3 DNA sequence: TGCAGCGTTGCCCTGGTGGATCGGGACACTGAAGCTTTCTTT. Protein: CSVALVDRDTEAFF. The V and J genes are TRBV29-1 and TRBJ1-1; no reliable D call. V was pared by 4 bases and J by 3 bases, with 15 bases between. This CDR3 comprises 14 residues. Germline CDR1 and CDR2: SQVTM and ANQGSEA.

Judged by abundance, this clonotype is large. The CDR3 region is CASSPGARNEQFF. The CDR3 DNA reads TGTGCCAGCAGTCCGGGGGCGCGGAATGAGCAGTTCTTC. The chain recombines TRBV6-4 with TRBJ2-1; perhaps D is TRBD1 or TRBD2 (6 bases each). Per the germline V gene, CDR1 is MRHNA and CDR2 is SNTAGT. The CDR3 has 13 residues. Deletions cut 5 bases from V and 7 bases from J, with 12 bases between.

This clonotype is medium-sized within its sample. This chain joins TRBV4-1 and TRBJ1-3; 10 positions agree with TRBD1. The CDR3 sequence is 15 residues long. Germline trimming cut 4 bases from V and 4 bases from J; bases unmatched to any gene: 4. In germline, CDR1 is MGHRA, CDR2 YSYEKL. CDR3 bases: TGCGCCAGCAGCCTCGGACAGGGGGGAGGAAACACCATATATTTT. It encodes CASSLGQGGGNTIYF.

Ten or more counts support this clonotype. The chain links TRBV7-6 to TRBJ2-1, with 7 bases matching TRBD2. The germline CDR1 and CDR2 sequences are SGHVS and FNYEAQ. This CDR3 region has 17 residues. V was pared by 3 bases and J by 0 bases, with 8 bases of the junction left unmatched. This chain's CDR3 is CASSFDIAGVSYNEQFF. As DNA, the CDR3 is TGTGCCAGCAGCTTTGACATAGCGGGTGTCTCCTACAATGAGCAGTTCTTC.

Turning to this clonotype: Because the CDR3 is missing its conserved closing phenylalanine or tryptophan, this is likely a read error. The chain combines TRBV4-1 with TRBJ2-1, with 8 positions matching TRBD2. Germline CDR1 reads MGHRA; CDR2 reads YSYEKL. The CDR3 has 17 residues. Trimming removed 0 bases from V and 8 bases from J; junction bases left unmatched: 12. The CDR3 nucleotides are TGCGCCAGCAGCCAAGAAAGACAGCGGGAGTTATCGGATGAGCAGTTCCTC. This gives the protein CASSQERQRELSDEQFL.

This clonotype has more than one count but fewer than ten. The CDR3 nucleotides are TGTGCCAGCAGCCAAACTTCAGGGGCCCCCGAAAAACTGTTTTTT. This codes for CASSQTSGAPEKLFF. The rearrangement uses TRBV7-6 and TRBJ1-4; weak D call: TRBD1 (6 bases). The CDR3 sequence is 15 residues long. Trimming cost V 5 bases and J 8 bases, with 18 bases left between them. Germline V gene sequence: CDR1 SGHVS, CDR2 FNYEAQ.

This clonotype was seen many times. V is TRBV12-3 or TRBV12-4 and J is TRBJ1-2; D gene ambiguous. The CDR3 is 13 residues long. Trimming removed 7 bases from V and 1 base from J, with 10 bases in between. DNA for the CDR3: TGTGCCAGCACCTCCTACCTTAACTATGGCTACACCTTC. Its translation is CASTSYLNYGYTF.